The clone carrying this T cell receptor beta chain appeared a single time. This CDR3 has 15 amino acids. Trimming pared 4 bases from V and 5 bases from J, leaving 18 bases between. The germline V gene has CDR1 SGDLS and CDR2 YYNGEE. This record belongs to a study of T cell responses to AZD1222 COVID-19 vaccine. Profiling relied on immunoSEQ multiplex PCR, and the TCRdb table lists in-frame clones only, not all of them. This sample yields roughly 140,000 clones, of which more than 70% are seen a single time; 3% to 4% belongs to the top ten. The source is an adult in good health. V usage is TRBV9 and J usage is TRBJ1-2, with D maybe TRBD1 (5 bases). This specimen consisted of peripheral blood, obtained on day 0 of MenACWY control vaccination. The CDR3 loop is CASSQSSGTEYGYTF. CDR3 bases: TGTGCCAGCAGCCAATCTTCCGGGACGGAGTATGGCTACACCTTC.